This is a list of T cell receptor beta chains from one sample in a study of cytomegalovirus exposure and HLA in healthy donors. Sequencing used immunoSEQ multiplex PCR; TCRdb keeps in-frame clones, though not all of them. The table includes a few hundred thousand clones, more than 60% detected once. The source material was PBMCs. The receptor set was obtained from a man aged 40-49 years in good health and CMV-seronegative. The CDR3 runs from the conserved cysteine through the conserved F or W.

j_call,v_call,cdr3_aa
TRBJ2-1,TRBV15,CATSKTSGDNGQFF
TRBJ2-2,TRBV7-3,CASSEQGGNTGELFF
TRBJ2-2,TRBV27,CASSFSTGELFF
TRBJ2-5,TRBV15,CATSGNRGFGETQYF
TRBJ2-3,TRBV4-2,CASSQVGQGFTDTQYF
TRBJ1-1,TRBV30,CAFGQGLNTEAFF
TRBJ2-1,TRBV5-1,CASSPKLGKGDEQFF
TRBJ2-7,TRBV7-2,CASSYSGTSYEQYF
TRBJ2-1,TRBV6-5,CAIGGNLNEQFF
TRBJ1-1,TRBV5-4,CASSPGQGITEAFF
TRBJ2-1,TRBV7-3,CASSRGLATYNEQFF
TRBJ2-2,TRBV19,CASAGQINTGELFF
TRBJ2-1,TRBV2,CASGTPTENEQFF
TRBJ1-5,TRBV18,CASSPGQFTGNQPQHF
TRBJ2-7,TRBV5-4,CASSPTRNDEQYF
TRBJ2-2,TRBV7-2,CASSFAGGANTGELFF
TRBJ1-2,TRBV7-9,CASSRGVAEYYGYTF
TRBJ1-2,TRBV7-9,CASSFLRQGPEVFYGYTF
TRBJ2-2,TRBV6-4,CASSVLAGFPPNTGELFF
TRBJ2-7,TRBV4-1,CASSLRVSNPYEQYF
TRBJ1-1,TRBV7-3,CASSLMRQPDTEAFF
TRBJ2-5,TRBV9,CASSVEGTSKQTQYF
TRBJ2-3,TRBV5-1,CASRTGGTDTQYF
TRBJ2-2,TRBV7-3,CASRPGQGGGELFF
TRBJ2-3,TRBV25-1,CASSDIPGGREPTDTQYF
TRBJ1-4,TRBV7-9,CASSLMGSENEKLFF
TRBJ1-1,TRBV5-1,CASSPQEGQGAHTEAFF
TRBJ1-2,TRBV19,CASENFNYGYTF
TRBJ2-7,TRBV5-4,CASSHRDRDHYEQYF
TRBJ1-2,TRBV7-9,CASSNSTVNYGYTF
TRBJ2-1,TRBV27,CASSFNRVNEQFF
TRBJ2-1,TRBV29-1,CSVAGTSGGPYNEQFF
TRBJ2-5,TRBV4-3,CASSQAWAGEQYF
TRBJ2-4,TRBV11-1,CASSLKDRVYIQYF
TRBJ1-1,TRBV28,CASSRDSLMNTEAFF
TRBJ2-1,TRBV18,CASSPPGLAVNEQFF
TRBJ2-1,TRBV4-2,CASSQDWSLNNEQFF
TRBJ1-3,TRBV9,CASSLAGNTIYF
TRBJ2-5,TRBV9,CASSGGGQETQYF
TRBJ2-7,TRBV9,CASSVDHGGGRNEQYF
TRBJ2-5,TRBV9,CASSSYQETQYF
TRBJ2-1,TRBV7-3,CASSYSSGRANEQFF
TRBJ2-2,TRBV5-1,CASSLDLTGRAGELFF
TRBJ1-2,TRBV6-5,CASSYSGANYGYTF
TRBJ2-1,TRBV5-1,CASKSDLNNEQFF
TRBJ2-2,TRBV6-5,CASSYGGSTGELFF
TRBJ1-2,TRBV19,CASSIFRGYRGYGYTF
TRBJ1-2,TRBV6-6,CASSFTGSGYGYTF
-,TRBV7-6,CASSFQDRGTYEQYF
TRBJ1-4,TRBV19,CASSYTAAEKLFF
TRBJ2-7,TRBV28,CASSPGRVEQYF
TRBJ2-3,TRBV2,CASSLGARADTQYF
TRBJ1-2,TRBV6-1,CASSDPTGGYSYGYTF
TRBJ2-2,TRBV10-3,CAIRGLAGGELFF
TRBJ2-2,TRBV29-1,CSVQSDSGTGELFF
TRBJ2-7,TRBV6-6,CASSFPAGGTLGEQYF
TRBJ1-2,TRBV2,CASSGGQGHYGYTF
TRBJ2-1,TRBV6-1,CASSEAGALYNEQFF
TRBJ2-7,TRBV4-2,CASSQELRGRYEQYF